The rows below give T cell receptor beta chains drawn from one sample of a study of cytomegalovirus exposure and HLA in healthy donors. The assay was immunoSEQ multiplex PCR, and TCRdb's table has in-frame clones only and misses some. The table includes tens of thousands of clones, about 94% detected once. Material: PBMCs. These receptors were taken from a man between 18 and 29 years old in good health and CMV-seropositive. The CDR3 runs from the conserved cysteine through the conserved F or W. The D gene is left open where the match is weak. Clone size, where shown, is once, few, many, or a class for clones that have expanded.

V gene	D gene	clone size	J gene	CDR3 DNA	CDR3 protein
TRBV30	TRBD2	once	TRBJ2-1	TGTGCCTGGAGTAGAGGCGGGGGGCACAATGAGCAGTTCTTC	CAWSRGGGHNEQFF
TRBV2	TRBD1	NA	TRBJ2-7	TGTGCCAGCAGTGAAACGCTCCGGGACAGGGGTCCTACTAAAACCTACGAGCAGTACTTC	CASSETLRDRGPTKTYEQYF
TRBV7-2	TRBD1	NA	TRBJ1-5	TGTGCCAGCAGCTCCTCGCACCGGACAGGAAGCAATCAGCCCCAGCATTTT	CASSSSHRTGSNQPQHF
TRBV2	TRBD1	NA	TRBJ2-1	TGTGCCAGCCGTTGGACAGGCCGAACTAATGAGCAGTTCTTC	CASRWTGRTNEQFF
TRBV2	NA	NA	TRBJ1-2	TGTGCCAGCTGCTTCTCCGACGGGGGCTATGGCTACACCTTC	CASCFSDGGYGYTF
TRBV6-5	TRBD2	NA	TRBJ2-1	TGTGCCAGCAGTTTATCTAGCGGGGCCTACAATGAGCAGTTCTTC	CASSLSSGAYNEQFF
TRBV27	TRBD2	NA	TRBJ2-7	TGTGCCAGCAGCCTAAAGACTAGCGCCTACGAGCAGTACTTC	CASSLKTSAYEQYF
TRBV7-2	TRBD1	NA	TRBJ1-1	TGTGCCAGCAGCTCCGGGACAGAAGGGAACACTGAAGCTTTCTTT	CASSSGTEGNTEAFF
TRBV28	TRBD2	once	TRBJ2-7	TGTGCCAGCAGTCCTTGGACTAGCGGGGGAACCTACGAGCAGTACTTC	CASSPWTSGGTYEQYF
TRBV18	TRBD2	NA	TRBJ2-1	TGTGCCAGCTCACCACCCTCCAGCGGGGGGTCGGATGAGCAGTTCTTC	CASSPPSSGGSDEQFF
TRBV10-3	NA	NA	TRBJ1-3	TGTGCCATCAGTGAGTCGACGGGTACGAGCACCATATATTTT	CAISESTGTSTIYF
TRBV6-5	NA	NA	TRBJ1-3	TGTGCCAGCAGTTTACACGGGAGGGTGGGGGGCACCATATATTTT	CASSLHGRVGGTIYF
TRBV9	NA	NA	TRBJ1-1	TGTGCCAGCAGCGCGTATCCGGACATGAACACTGAAGCTTTCTTT	CASSAYPDMNTEAFF
TRBV18	TRBD1	NA	TRBJ2-5	TGTGCCAGCTCACCCATCCCGGGACAGGGGAGAGAGACCCAGTACTTC	CASSPIPGQGRETQYF
TRBV2	TRBD1	NA	TRBJ1-1	TGTGCCAGCAGTGAAGCGGTAGACAGGGAAGACACTGAAGCTTTCTTT	CASSEAVDREDTEAFF
TRBV4-1	NA	NA	TRBJ2-7	TGCGCCAGCAGCTTAGACTTCGCCTACGAGCAGTACTTC	CASSLDFAYEQYF
TRBV28	TRBD2	NA	TRBJ2-7	TGTGCCAGCAGCAAATATAAGACTAGCGGGGGATACGAGCAGTACTTC	CASSKYKTSGGYEQYF
TRBV6-1	TRBD1	NA	TRBJ2-4	TGTGCCAGCAAGCCGGGACAGGGAGTAAACATTCAGTACTTC	CASKPGQGVNIQYF
TRBV11-3	NA	once	TRBJ1-1	TGTGCCAGCAGCTTCGGGGGACCTTTTAGGCCCATGAACACTGAAGCTTTCTTT	CASSFGGPFRPMNTEAFF
TRBV30	TRBD1	NA	TRBJ1-1	TGTGCCTGGACTCAATCCGGGACAGGGGGCACTGAAGCTTTCTTT	CAWTQSGTGGTEAFF
TRBV5-8	NA	NA	TRBJ1-5	TGTGCCAGCAGCTTGACGAGCAGAGGAAATCAGCCCCAGCATTTT	CASSLTSRGNQPQHF
TRBV7-9	TRBD1	once	TRBJ2-7	TGTGCCAGCACCCTGGACGGGGACAGGGGTTGGTACGAGCAGTACTTC	CASTLDGDRGWYEQYF
TRBV5-4	TRBD2	NA	TRBJ2-7	TGTGCCAGCAGCCATCTAGCGGGGGAGACCTACGAGCAGTACTTC	CASSHLAGETYEQYF
TRBV7-2	TRBD2	NA	TRBJ2-1	TGTGCCAGCAGCTTTGCCGGGAGGGGGGGCAAGGAGCAGTTCTTC	CASSFAGRGGKEQFF
TRBV6-1	TRBD2	NA	TRBJ2-5	TGTGCCAGCAGTGAACTAGCGGGAGGTTTAGAGACCCAGTACTTC	CASSELAGGLETQYF
TRBV7-8	NA	few	TRBJ2-3	TGTGCCAGCAGCTTACGAAGGCAGGTTGGCACAGATACGCAGTATTTT	CASSLRRQVGTDTQYF
TRBV28	NA	NA	TRBJ2-1	TGTGCCAGCAGTTTACCCGGAGGAGGGGCAGCCTACAATGAGCAGTTCTTC	CASSLPGGGAAYNEQFF